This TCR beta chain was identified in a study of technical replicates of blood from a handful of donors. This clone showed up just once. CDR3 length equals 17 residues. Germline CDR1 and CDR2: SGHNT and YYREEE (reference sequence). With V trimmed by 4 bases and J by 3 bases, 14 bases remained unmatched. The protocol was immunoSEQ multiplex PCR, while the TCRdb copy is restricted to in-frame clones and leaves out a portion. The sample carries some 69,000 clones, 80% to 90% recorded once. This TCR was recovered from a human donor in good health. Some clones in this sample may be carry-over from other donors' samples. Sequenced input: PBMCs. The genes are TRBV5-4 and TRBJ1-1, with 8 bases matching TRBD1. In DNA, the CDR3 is TGTGCCAGCAGCATCCCGGGACAGGTGGGCTTTGACACTGAAGCTTTCTTT. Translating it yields CASSIPGQVGFDTEAFF.